This T cell receptor beta chain was retrieved from a study of vaccination and CD4 T cells after COVID-19. This CDR3 has 16 amino acids. Study outcomes and limitations: Of the reactive clones in convalescent patients, a median about 90% showed up only post-vaccination. Relatively few convalescent patients were studied; early post-infection timepoints were not included.

Treatment indicated: roughly 10-day PBMC culture with coronavirus spike peptide pools or control peptides (ViraFEST assay). Alongside 7.5 to 10 IU/ml IL-2 and about 9.1 ug/ml peptide pools, PBMCs were cultured at approximately 2 million per well. Concerning this clonotype itself: Its antigen remains unknown.

Sequence data for DNA of cultured CD4+ T cells were generated by the Oncomine TCR Beta short-read assay. From the PCR reads, TCRdb called clonotypes with MiXCR, one entry per CDR3 protein. This repertoire shows 15,000 to 20,000 distinct CDR3 sequences, about half found once; its top ten account for 10%. The source was CD4+ T cells from blood, cultured in vitro, collected before SARS-CoV-2 vaccination. The TCR originated in a human donor who had recovered from COVID-19. V usage is TRBV12-2 and J usage is TRBJ2-5. TRBV12-2 is termed a pseudogene. This CDR3 reads CASRLALDGIQETQYF. CDR3 DNA: TGTGCAAGTCGCTTAGCCCTCGACGGAATCCAAGAGACCCAGTACTTC.